This T cell receptor (beta chain) was sequenced during a study of cytomegalovirus exposure and HLA in healthy donors (TCRdb year 2017). At the level of the whole study: An earlier analysis of a few hundred of the donors reported 276 Gb of sequence data and 95 million to 120 million unique TCR beta sequences obtained from around 170 million T cells. Because of strong linkage in the cohort, roughly five DR-DQ haplotypes were treated as single units for association and clustering. Class I and class II HLA loci were covered by the typing at four-digit resolution. In a later genetic analysis, genome-wide SNP genotypes for about 60% of the 666 donors were used, and that subset was treated as a discovery cohort. Roughly 300 gigabases of sequencing data and approximately 92 million unique TCR sequences made up an early release that covered nearly 650 HLA-typed donors. All discovery cohort repertoires had been generated using a single sequencing platform. The study used immunosequencing to profile the T cell repertoires of several hundred subjects and linked those repertoires to cytomegalovirus serostatus. In the later analysis, no new phenotypic data were used to find candidate immune exposures; instead, reliance was placed on TCR beta sequences and their occurrence across donors. Of the roughly 400 genotyped donors, roughly 85% fell in the genetic ancestry cluster associated with self-reported Caucasian donors. An earlier analysis of around 580 of the donors used high-throughput TCR beta sequencing to judge whether each TCR beta V gene segment behaved as functional or pseudogenic. To predict cytomegalovirus infection status, the study brought together high-throughput TCR immunosequencing, statistical association of individual TCRs with disease status, and machine learning. The study aimed to test whether signatures of past pathogen exposure could be identified by cataloging public T cell receptors. Besides the first cohort of about 730 subjects, a separate validation cohort made up of 120 or so different subjects was used. To study patterns of TCR occurrence, a later analysis re-analyzed previously published TCR beta repertoires from around 670 donors and added high-resolution HLA genotyping. Donor age, sex, ethnicity and CMV serostatus were collected together with the repertoire data. The number of donors typed differed by locus, with roughly 629-640 for A, B, C, DRB1 and DQB1, more than 500 for DQA1, approximately 580 for DPA1, and some 470 for DPB1. On average, around 200,000 unique TCR beta nucleotide sequences were sequenced per donor among roughly 430 genotyped donors of the cohort, with approximately 18% of those sequences being non-productive.

The cohort consisted of fewer than 700 healthy bone marrow donors. All cohort members were sampled while nominally healthy, although unrecorded immune exposures were likely present. The donor was CMV seropositive and was included in the group of 270 or so seropositive cohort members. A peripheral blood sample was collected from each donor, and TCR beta sequencing was performed on peripheral blood mononuclear cells. The Qiagen DNeasy Blood Extraction Kit was used to extract genomic DNA from the blood cell samples. Turning to this clone: Its antigen remains undetermined. Per-base qualities were not stored, and no clone one base away is much larger.

General study outcomes and caveats: Linkage disequilibrium might explain the correlated functional status among segregating V segments, but an unknown experimental factor could not be excluded. About 15 rarely observed V segments, including chromosome 9 orphons, were excluded from the earlier analysis of several hundred of the donors because counts were too low. The sequencing pipeline was judged likely to have produced a cluster of highly shared sequence variants as a technical artifact. A later analysis reported that several top co-occurrence clusters appeared linked to parvovirus B19, influenza, CMV and Epstein-Barr virus. Most TCR sequences were seen in very few donors, while some public TCRs were found in many individuals. A further reported finding was that TCR beta sequences accurately predicted the HLA-A and HLA-B alleles for most subjects in the first cohort. In a later genetic analysis, a missense DCLRE1C variant was associated with V-gene and J-gene trimming of TCR beta chains, and the association was replicated in an independent cohort. A few of the identified cytomegalovirus-associated TCR beta chains were confirmed in vitro to be specific for cytomegalovirus antigens. Some IMGT-functional V segments, including TRBV6-2 and TRBV6-3, could not be told apart with the 87-base-pair reads, so those segments were excluded. At a false discovery rate of 0.05, a later analysis linked 16,000 or so TCR beta sequences to specific HLA alleles. This cohort had only TCR beta chains sequenced, and the lack of alpha or paired-chain data limited which features could be detected. A later analysis found that TCR association rates varied across HLA loci, with DRB1 alleles showing the most associated TCRs and HLA-C alleles the fewest. In a later genetic analysis, fewer N-insertions in productive TCRs were reported among donors in an Asian-associated ancestry cluster than the roughly 710-donor mean. According to a later analysis, most CMV-associated TCR beta chains appeared to be HLA-restricted, and the HLA associations seemed to be driven largely by CMV exposure. In both the original and validation cohorts, the classifier was reported to diagnose cytomegalovirus status with high specificity and sensitivity. For the cohort, immune exposure information was limited to CMV serostatus. When HLA alleles, especially DR and DQ, strongly co-occurred, attributing TCR associations to individual alleles was difficult. According to the authors, the approach could potentially be generalized to other disease states and immunological phenotypes. Presence/absence analyses assumed roughly uniform sequencing depth across donors, an assumption that may not hold. A later analysis found that HLA-associated TCR beta chains were more clonally expanded and had lower generation probabilities than equally common non-associated chains. Because some donors lacked HLA typing at each locus, the association tests relied only on the typed subset. In an earlier analysis of some 550 of the donors, most TCR beta V segments were observed in productive rearrangements about 87% or about 30% of the time, broadly matching IMGT annotations. A total of 164 TCR beta chains were listed by the study as associated with cytomegalovirus.

The library was prepared using the immunoSEQ multiplex PCR assay. A mixture of 60 forward primers for TCR Vbeta segments and 13 reverse primers for TCR Jbeta segments was used in the multiplex PCR. A multiplex PCR assay on genomic DNA amplified the CDR3 region of rearranged TCR beta genes. The Illumina HiSeq System was used to sequence the amplified TCR beta libraries as 87-base-pair reads. Under the source paper's analysis protocol: Across the roughly 700 repertoires, a later analysis counted tens of millions of unique TCR beta chains, roughly 11 million of which were shared by at least two donors. Raw reads were error-corrected and collapsed into unique sequences with a nearest-neighbor algorithm that merged closely related sequences to remove PCR and sequencing errors. To assign V, D and J gene segments, CDR3 sequences were aligned to IMGT reference sequences. For a sequence to be retained, at least a six-nucleotide match to both a V gene segment and a J gene segment was required. Rearrangements were called productive when the CDR3 lacked stop codons and stayed in frame with V and J; all others were non-productive. Following IMGT convention, CDR3 was defined as the stretch from the second conserved V-encoded cysteine up to the conserved J-encoded phenylalanine. The earlier analysis of fewer than 700 of the donors excluded sequences that lacked an unambiguous match to a single V gene segment. In an earlier analysis of about 590 of the donors, a V segment was called functional when productive rearrangements were above 56.7%, and segregating when the standard deviation between donors exceeded 5%. To diagnose cytomegalovirus status from the catalog of TCR beta chain sequences, a statistical classification framework was built. In a later analysis, TCR nucleotide sequences were compared against IMGT/GENE-DB human TR gene sequences so that V and J genes could be assigned. The TCRdist pipeline was used in a later analysis to assign CDR3 sequences and most-parsimonious VDJ recombination scenarios. In a later analysis, every TCR beta chain was defined by the combination of its CDR3 amino acid sequence and its V-gene family, and reads without a unique V-gene family were dropped. A later analysis removed 450 to 600 highly shared, low-generation-probability nucleotide sequences to deal with suspected cross-contamination and a sequencing artifact. In a later analysis, a clonal expansion index was calculated for each public chain from normalized within-repertoire ranks of inferred template counts. A later analysis computed generation probabilities with a VDJ recombination model fitted to out-of-frame rearrangements, and checked the results against IGoR. Hypergeometric tests were used in a later analysis to score TCR-TCR, TCR-HLA and TCR-CMV co-occurrence, with a repertoire-size bias correction applied to the TCR pairs. In a later analysis, false discovery rates were estimated by permuting HLA or CMV assignments 20 times. In a later analysis, co-occurring TCRs were grouped using DBSCAN, and TCRdist sequence similarity was added for clustering within HLA-allele-positive subsets. Co-occurrence clustering excluded repertoires with fewer than 30,000 or more than 120,000 public chains, plus five with anomalous nucleotide sharing. Entries here come from immuneACCESS through TCRdb and include only in-frame sequences with V and J called. Some clones fail to appear in such tables; in the studies checked, an unresolved V gene covers under half of the shortfall, and the cause of the remainder is unknown. For V, J and clone size, that table is used; D and trimming come from the DNA. The sample has 150,000 to 250,000 clones on record, around three quarters of them singletons. 4% to 4.5% of the sample is held by the ten biggest clonotypes.

Measured from the cysteine to the phenylalanine, the CDR3 is 14 residues long. Only CDR3 DNA is held: 42 bases, read in frame from base 1. The germline V gene encodes CDR1 MNHEY and CDR2 SVGAGI. A distance of 19 bases separates the germline ends of V and J, which lose 5 bases and 9 bases respectively. The origin of this receptor is a woman in her thirties in good health and CMV-seropositive. The sequence is built from TRBV6-5 and TRBJ1-1; the D gene is perhaps TRBD1, on 5 matching bases. Sequencing was done on a sample of PBMCs. This receptor has the CDR3 CASSGTRQKTKAFF. The DNA sequence is given as TGTGCCAGCAGTGGAACGCGACAGAAGACGAAAGCTTTCTTT.